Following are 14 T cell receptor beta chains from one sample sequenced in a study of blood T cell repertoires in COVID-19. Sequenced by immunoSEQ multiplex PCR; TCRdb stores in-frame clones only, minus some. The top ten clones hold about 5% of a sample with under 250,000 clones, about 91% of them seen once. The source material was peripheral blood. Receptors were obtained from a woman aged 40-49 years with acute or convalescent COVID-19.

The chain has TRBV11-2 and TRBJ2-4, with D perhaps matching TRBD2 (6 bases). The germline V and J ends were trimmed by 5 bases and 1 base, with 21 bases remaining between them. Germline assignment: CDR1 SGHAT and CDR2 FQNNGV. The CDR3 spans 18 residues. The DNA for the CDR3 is TGTGCCAGCAGCGCGAGGACTATCCTTGGGGTGGCCAAAAACATTCAGTACTTC. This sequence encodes CASSARTILGVAKNIQYF.

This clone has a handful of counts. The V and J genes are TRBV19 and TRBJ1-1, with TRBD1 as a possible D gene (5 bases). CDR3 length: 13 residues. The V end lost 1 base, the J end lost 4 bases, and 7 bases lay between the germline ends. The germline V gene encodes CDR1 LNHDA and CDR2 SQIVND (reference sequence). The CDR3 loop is CASSIVGGTEAFF. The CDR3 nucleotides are TGTGCCAGTAGTATAGTGGGGGGCACTGAAGCTTTCTTT.

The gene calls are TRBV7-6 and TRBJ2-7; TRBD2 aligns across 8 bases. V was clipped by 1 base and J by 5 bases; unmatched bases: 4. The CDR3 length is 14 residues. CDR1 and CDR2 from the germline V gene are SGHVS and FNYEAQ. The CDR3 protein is CASSLEAGGHEQYV. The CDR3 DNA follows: TGTGCCAGCAGCTTAGAGGCGGGGGGACACGAGCAGTACGTC.

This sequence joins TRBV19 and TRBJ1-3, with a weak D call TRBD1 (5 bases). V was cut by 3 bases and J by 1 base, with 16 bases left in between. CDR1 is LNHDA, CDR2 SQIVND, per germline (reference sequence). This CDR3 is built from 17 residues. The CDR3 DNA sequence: TGTGCCAGTAGTATTTCTTTCGCGGGGGAATCTGGAAACACCATATATTTT. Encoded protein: CASSISFAGESGNTIYF. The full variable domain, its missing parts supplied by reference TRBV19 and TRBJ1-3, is DGGITQSPKYLFRKEGQNVTLSCEQNLNHDAMYWYRQDPGQGLRLIYYSQIVNDFQKGDIAEGYSVSREKKESFPLTVTSAQKNPTAFYLCASSISFAGESGNTIYFGEGSWLTVV.

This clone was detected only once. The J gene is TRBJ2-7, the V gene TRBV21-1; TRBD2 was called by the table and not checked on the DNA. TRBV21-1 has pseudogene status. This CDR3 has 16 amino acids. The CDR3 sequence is CASSKRREECSYEQYV. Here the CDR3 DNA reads TGTGCCAGCAGCAAACGTCGGGAGGAGTGTTCCTACGAGCAGTACGTC.

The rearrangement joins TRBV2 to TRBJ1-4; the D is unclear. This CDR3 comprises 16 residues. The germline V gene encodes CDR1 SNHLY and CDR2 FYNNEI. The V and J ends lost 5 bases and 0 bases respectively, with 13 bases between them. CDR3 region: CASSPLNSPTNEKLFF. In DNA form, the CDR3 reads TGTGCCAGCAGTCCGTTAAATTCCCCAACTAATGAAAAACTGTTTTTT.

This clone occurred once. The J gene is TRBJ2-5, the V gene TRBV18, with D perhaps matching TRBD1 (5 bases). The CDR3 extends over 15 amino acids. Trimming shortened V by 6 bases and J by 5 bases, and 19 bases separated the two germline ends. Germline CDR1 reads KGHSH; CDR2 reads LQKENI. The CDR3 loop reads CASSRQLGKGETQYF. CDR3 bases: TGTGCCAGCTCGCGACAGCTAGGCAAGGGGGAGACCCAGTACTTC.

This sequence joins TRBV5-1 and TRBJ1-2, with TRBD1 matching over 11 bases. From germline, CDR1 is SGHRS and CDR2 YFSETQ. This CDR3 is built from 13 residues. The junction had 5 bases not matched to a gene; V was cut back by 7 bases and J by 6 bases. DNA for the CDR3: TGCGCCAGCGATGGGACAGGGGGACATGGCTACACCTTC. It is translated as CASDGTGGHGYTF.

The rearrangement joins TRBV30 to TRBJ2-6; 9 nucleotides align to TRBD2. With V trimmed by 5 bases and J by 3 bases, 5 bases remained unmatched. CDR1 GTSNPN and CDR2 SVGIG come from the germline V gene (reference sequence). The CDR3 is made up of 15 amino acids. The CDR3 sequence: CAWWRGGRGANVLTF. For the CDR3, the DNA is TGTGCCTGGTGGCGGGGGGGCCGTGGGGCCAACGTCCTGACTTTC.

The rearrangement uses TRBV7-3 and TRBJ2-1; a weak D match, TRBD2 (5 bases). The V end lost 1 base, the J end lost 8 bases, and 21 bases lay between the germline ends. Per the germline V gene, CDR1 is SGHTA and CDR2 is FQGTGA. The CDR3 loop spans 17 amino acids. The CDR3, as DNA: TGTGCCAGCAGCTTAAAGGTGACATTATCCCGGGGAGATGAGCAGTTCTTC. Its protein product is CASSLKVTLSRGDEQFF.

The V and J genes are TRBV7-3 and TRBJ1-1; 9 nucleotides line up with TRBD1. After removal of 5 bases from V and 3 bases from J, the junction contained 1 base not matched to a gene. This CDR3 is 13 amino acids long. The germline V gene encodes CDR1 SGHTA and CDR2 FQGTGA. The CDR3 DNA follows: TGTGCCAGCAGCCGACAGGGGGACACTGAAGCTTTCTTT. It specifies CASSRQGDTEAFF.

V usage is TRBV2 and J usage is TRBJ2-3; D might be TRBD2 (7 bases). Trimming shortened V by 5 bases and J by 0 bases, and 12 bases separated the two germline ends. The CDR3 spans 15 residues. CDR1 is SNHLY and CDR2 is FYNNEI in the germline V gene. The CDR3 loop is CASSRGGVSTDTQYF. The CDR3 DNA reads TGTGCCAGCAGTCGAGGGGGGGTGAGCACAGATACGCAGTATTTT.

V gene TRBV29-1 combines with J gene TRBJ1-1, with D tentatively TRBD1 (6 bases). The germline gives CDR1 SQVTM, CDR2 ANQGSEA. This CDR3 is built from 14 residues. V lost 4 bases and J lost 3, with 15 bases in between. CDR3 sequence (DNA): TGCAGCGTTGTCAAAACCAGGGGCTACACTGAAGCTTTCTTT. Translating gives CSVVKTRGYTEAFF.

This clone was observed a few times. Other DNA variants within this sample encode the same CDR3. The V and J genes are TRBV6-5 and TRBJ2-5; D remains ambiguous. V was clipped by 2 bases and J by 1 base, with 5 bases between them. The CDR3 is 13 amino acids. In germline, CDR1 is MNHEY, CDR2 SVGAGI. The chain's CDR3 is CASSYGLQETQYF. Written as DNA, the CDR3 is TGTGCCAGCAGTTACGGGCTCCAAGAGACCCAGTACTTC.